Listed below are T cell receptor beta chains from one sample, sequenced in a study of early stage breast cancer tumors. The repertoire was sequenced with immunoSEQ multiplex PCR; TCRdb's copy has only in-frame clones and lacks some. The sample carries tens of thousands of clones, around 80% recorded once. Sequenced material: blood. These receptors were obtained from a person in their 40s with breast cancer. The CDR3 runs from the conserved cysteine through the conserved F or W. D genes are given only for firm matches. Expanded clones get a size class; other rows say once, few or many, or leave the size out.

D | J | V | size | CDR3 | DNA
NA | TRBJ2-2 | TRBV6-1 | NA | CASSDSIQHGELFF | TGTGCCAGCAGTGACTCAATCCAACACGGGGAGCTGTTTTTT
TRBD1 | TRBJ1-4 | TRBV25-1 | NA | CASSGSQGVRGGREKLFF | TGTGCCAGCAGTGGTTCACAGGGGGTGAGGGGAGGACGCGAAAAACTGTTTTTT
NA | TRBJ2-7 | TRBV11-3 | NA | CASSLGGGPTYEQYF | TGTGCCAGCAGCTTAGGGGGGGGGCCCACCTACGAGCAGTACTTC
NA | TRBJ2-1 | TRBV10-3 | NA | CAISESGGSYNEQFF | TGTGCCATCAGTGAGTCGGGTGGCTCCTACAATGAGCAGTTCTTC
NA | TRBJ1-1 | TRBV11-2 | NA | CASSDIQGWDTEAFF | TGTGCCAGCAGCGACATACAGGGATGGGACACTGAAGCTTTCTTT
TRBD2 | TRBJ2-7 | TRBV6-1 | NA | CASSEPGGPYEQYF | TGTGCCAGCAGTGAACCGGGAGGCCCATACGAGCAGTACTTC
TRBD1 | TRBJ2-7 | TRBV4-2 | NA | CASSQEGTGTPREQYF | TGTGCCAGCAGCCAAGAGGGGACAGGGACCCCCCGCGAGCAGTACTTC
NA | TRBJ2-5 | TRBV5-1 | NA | CASSPRTDLGGTQYF | TGCGCCAGCAGCCCGAGGACCGACCTGGGAGGGACCCAGTACTTC
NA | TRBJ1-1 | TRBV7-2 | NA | CASSVATVNTEAFF | TGTGCCAGCAGCGTAGCGACAGTGAACACTGAAGCTTTCTTT
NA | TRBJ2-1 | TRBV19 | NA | CASSIGWYNEQFF | TGTGCCAGTAGTATAGGGTGGTACAATGAGCAGTTCTTC
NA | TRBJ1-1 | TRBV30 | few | CAWSPETNTEAFF | TGTGCCTGGAGCCCCGAAACGAACACTGAAGCTTTCTTT
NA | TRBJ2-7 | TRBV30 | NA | CAWSVGGSEQYF | TGTGCCTGGAGTGTAGGGGGGAGCGAGCAGTACTTC
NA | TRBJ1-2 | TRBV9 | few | CASSVGGAPGYTF | TGTGCCAGCAGCGTAGGAGGGGCGCCCGGCTACACCTTC
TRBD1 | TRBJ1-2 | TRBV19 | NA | CASNLNARSRGHGYTF | TGTGCCAGTAATTTGAATGCTCGTTCCAGGGGGCATGGCTACACCTTC
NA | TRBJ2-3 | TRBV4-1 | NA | CASSRGEGGSGGDTQYF | TGCGCCAGCAGCCGCGGTGAGGGGGGAAGCGGTGGAGATACGCAGTATTTT
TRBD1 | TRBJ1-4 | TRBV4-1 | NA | CASSLSGQLRAEKLFF | TGCGCCAGCAGCCTTTCGGGACAGTTGAGGGCTGAAAAACTGTTTTTT
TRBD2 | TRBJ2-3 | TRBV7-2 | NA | CASSLGGRVADTQYF | TGTGCCAGCAGCTTAGGCGGGAGGGTTGCAGATACGCAGTATTTT
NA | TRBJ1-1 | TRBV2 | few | CASSDEASGTEAFF | TGTGCCAGCAGTGATGAGGCATCGGGGACTGAAGCTTTCTTT
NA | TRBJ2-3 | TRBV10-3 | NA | CAISGSTDTQYF | TGTGCCATCAGTGGATCCACAGATACGCAGTATTTT
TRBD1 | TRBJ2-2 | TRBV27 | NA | CATRTGTGLGELFF | TGTGCCACCAGAACAGGGACAGGGCTAGGCGAGCTGTTTTTT
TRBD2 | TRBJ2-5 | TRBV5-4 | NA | CASRKEGLAGQETQYF | TGTGCCAGCAGAAAAGAGGGACTAGCGGGCCAAGAGACCCAGTACTTC
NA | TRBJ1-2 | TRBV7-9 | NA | CASTRGGVANYGYTF | TGTGCCAGCACCCGGGGGGGGGTAGCTAACTATGGCTACACCTTC
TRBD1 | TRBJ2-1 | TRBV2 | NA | CASSYRTGGMEQFF | TGTGCCAGCAGTTACAGGACAGGGGGCATGGAGCAGTTCTTC
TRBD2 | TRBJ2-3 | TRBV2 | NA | CASSLTSGSGDTQYF | TGTGCCAGCAGCCTGACTAGCGGGAGTGGAGATACGCAGTATTTT
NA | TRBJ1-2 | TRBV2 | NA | CASSGGRWGGDGYTF | TGTGCCAGCAGTGGTGGTCGTTGGGGGGGCGATGGCTACACCTTC
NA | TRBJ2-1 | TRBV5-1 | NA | CASSLGLSPYNEQFF | TGCGCCAGCAGCTTGGGGCTTTCCCCCTACAATGAGCAGTTCTTC
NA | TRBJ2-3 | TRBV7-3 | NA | CASSLLATRTDTQYF | TGTGCCAGCAGCTTACTAGCCACCCGCACAGATACGCAGTATTTT
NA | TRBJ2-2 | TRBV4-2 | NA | CASSPWDVETGTGELFF | TGTGCCAGCAGCCCCTGGGACGTCGAAACGGGCACCGGGGAGCTGTTTTTT
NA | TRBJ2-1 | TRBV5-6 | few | CASSLTVKDEQFF | TGTGCCAGCAGCTTGACCGTAAAGGATGAGCAGTTCTTC
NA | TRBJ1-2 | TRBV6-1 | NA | CASSESGAFDYGYTF | TGTGCCAGCAGTGAATCGGGAGCCTTCGACTATGGCTACACCTTC
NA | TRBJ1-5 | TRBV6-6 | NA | CASLKQGLSNQPQHF | TGTGCCAGCCTGAAACAGGGTTTAAGCAATCAGCCCCAGCATTTT
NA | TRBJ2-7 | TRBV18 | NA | CASSPGRRAYEQYF | TGTGCCAGCTCACCAGGGAGAAGGGCATACGAGCAGTACTTC
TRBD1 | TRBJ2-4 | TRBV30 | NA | CAWSSPGQATLLPKNIQYF | TGTGCCTGGAGTAGTCCAGGACAGGCGACTCTCCTACCCAAAAACATTCAGTACTTC
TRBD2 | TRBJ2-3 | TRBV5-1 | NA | CASSLTSGRSDTQYF | TGCGCCAGCAGCTTGACTAGCGGGAGGTCAGATACGCAGTATTTT
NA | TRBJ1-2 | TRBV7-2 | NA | CASSFTDQGYTF | TGTGCCAGCAGCTTTACAGACCAGGGCTACACCTTC
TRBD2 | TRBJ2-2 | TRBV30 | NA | CAWSSPSGSYGTGELFF | TGTGCCTGGAGTAGCCCTAGCGGGAGTTACGGCACCGGGGAGCTGTTTTTT